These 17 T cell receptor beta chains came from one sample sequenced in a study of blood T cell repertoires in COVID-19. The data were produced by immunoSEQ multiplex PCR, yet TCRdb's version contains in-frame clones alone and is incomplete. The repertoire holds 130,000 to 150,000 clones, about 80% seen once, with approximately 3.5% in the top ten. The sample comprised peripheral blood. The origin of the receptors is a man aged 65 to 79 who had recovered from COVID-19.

The CDR3 protein is CASRGTSGKNIQYF. CDR3 DNA sequence: TGTGCCAGCAGAGGGACTAGCGGAAAAAACATTCAGTACTTC. The rearrangement uses TRBV2 and TRBJ2-4, with TRBD2 matching 11 bases. Germline loops: CDR1 SNHLY, CDR2 FYNNEI. There are 14 residues in the CDR3. J lost 4 bases, V lost 6 bases, and 2 bases had no gene match.

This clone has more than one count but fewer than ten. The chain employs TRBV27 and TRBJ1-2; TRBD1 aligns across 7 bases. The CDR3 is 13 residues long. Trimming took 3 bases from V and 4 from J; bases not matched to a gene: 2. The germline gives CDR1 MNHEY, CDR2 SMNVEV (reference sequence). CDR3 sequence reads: CASSLDRSYGYTF. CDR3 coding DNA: TGTGCCAGCAGTTTGGACAGGAGCTATGGCTACACCTTC.

The CDR3 coding sequence is TGCGCCAGCAGCCAAGGGACTAGCGGGGGTTTCAATGAGCAGTTCTTC. Translation: CASSQGTSGGFNEQFF. The chain recombines TRBV4-1 with TRBJ2-1, with 13 bases aligning to TRBD2. The CDR3 is 16 amino acids. The germline gives CDR1 MGHRA, CDR2 YSYEKL. Trimming removed 1 base from V and 6 bases from J; junction bases left unmatched: 3.

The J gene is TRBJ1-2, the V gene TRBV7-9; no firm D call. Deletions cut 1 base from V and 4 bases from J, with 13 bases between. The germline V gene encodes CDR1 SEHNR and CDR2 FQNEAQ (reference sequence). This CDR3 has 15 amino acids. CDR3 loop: CASSLEPGSPYGYTF. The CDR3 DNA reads TGTGCCAGCAGCTTAGAACCAGGCTCCCCCTATGGCTACACCTTC.

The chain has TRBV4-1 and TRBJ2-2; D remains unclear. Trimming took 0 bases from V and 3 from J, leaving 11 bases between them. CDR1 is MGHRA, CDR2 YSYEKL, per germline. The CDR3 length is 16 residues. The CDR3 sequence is CASSQDSAGYTGELFF. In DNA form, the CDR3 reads TGCGCCAGCAGCCAAGATTCAGCAGGCTACACCGGGGAGCTGTTTTTT.

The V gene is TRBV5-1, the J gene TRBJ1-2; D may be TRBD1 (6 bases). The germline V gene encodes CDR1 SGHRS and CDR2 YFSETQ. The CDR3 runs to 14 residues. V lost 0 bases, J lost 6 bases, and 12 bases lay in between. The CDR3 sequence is CASSLDARTDGYTF. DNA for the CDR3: TGCGCCAGCAGCTTGGACGCCCGGACAGATGGCTACACCTTC.

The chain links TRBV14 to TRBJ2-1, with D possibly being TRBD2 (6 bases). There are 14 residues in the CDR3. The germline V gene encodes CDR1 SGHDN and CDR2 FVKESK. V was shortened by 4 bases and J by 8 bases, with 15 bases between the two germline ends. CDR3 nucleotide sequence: TGTGCCAGCAGCCCTCCTAGGAGGGCCGATGAGCAGTTCTTC. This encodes CASSPPRRADEQFF.

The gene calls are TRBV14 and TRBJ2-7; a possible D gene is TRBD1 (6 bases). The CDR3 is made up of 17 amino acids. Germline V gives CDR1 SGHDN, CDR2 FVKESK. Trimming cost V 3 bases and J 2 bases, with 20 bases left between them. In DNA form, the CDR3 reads TGTGCCAGCAGCCACACTAAGGGGGTGTGGACCCCCTACGAGCAGTACTTC. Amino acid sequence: CASSHTKGVWTPYEQYF.

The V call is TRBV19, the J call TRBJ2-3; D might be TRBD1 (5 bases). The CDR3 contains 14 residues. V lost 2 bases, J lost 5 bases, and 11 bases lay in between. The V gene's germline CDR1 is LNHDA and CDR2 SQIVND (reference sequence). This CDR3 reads CASSIRPQGDTQYF. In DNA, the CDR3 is TGTGCCAGTAGTATACGCCCCCAGGGAGATACGCAGTATTTT.

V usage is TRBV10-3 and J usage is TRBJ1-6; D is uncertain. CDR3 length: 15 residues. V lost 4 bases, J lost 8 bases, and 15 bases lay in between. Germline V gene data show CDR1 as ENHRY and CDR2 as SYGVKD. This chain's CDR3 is CAISVLGRDDSPLHF. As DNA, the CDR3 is TGTGCCATCAGTGTGTTGGGCAGAGATGATTCACCCCTCCACTTT.

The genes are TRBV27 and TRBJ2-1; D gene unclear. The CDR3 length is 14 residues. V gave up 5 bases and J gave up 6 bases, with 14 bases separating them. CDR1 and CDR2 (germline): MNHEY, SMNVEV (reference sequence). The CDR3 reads CASSQLVNPNEQFF. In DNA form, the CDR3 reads TGTGCCAGCAGTCAATTAGTAAACCCCAATGAGCAGTTCTTC.

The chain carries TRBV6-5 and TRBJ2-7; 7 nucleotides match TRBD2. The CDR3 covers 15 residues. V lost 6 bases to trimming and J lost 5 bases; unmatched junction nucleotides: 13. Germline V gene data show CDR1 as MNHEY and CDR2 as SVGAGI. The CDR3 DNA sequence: TGTGCCAGCAGCCGTCTAGCGGTCAGGGCCCACGAGCAGTACTTC. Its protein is CASSRLAVRAHEQYF.

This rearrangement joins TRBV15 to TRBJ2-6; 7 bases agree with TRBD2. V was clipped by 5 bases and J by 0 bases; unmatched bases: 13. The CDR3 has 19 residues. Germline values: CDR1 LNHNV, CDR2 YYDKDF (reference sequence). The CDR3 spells CATSRNRGVQTSGANVLTF. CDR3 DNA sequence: TGTGCCACCAGCCGAAATCGGGGGGTTCAGACCTCTGGGGCCAACGTCCTGACTTTC.

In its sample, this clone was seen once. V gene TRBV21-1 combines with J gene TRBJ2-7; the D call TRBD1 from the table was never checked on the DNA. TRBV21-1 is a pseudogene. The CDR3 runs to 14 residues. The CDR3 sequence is CASSMDRGEFEQYF. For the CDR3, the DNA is TGTGCCAGCAGCATGGACAGGGGGGAGTTCGAGCAGTACTTC.

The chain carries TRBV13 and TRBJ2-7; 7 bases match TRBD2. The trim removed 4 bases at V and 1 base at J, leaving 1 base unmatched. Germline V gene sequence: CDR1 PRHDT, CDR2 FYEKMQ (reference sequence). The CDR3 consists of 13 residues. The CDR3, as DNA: TGTGCCAGCAGCTCGGGACTATCCTACGAGCAGTACTTC. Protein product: CASSSGLSYEQYF.

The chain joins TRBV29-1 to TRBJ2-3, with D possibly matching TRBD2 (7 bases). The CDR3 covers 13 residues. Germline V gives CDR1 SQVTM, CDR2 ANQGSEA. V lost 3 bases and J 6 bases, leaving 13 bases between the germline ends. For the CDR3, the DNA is TGCAGCGTTGATGAGAGGGGGGGGGATACGCAGTATTTT. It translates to CSVDERGGDTQYF.

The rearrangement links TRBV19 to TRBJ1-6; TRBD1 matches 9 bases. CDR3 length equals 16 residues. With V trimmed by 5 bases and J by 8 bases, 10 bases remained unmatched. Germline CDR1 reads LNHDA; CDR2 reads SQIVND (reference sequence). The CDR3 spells CASSPQDRGSDSPLHF. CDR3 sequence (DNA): TGTGCCAGTAGTCCCCAGGACAGGGGTTCCGATTCACCCCTCCACTTT.